This T cell receptor beta chain was sequenced for a study of T cell repertoires in cytomegalovirus infection. Study summary: Recently identified HLA-C-restricted and well-studied HLA-B-restricted CMV epitopes were used. A matching HLA type, together with CMV infection, was signaled by public TCR beta signatures.

Losses at the gene ends were 3 bases for V and 2 bases for J; bases not matched to a gene: 3. The CDR3 loop spans 14 amino acids. CDR1 and CDR2 (germline): SNHLY, FYNNEI. As for this clonotype: Its cognate antigen is unknown.

TCRdb independently ran MiXCR on the reads; one entry per CDR3 protein. The table lists some 940,000 distinct CDR3 sequences, 25% to 40% of them singletons, with over 10% in the top ten. Study-wide results and caveats: Predominance within the ex vivo response was attributable to HLA-C-restricted CMV-specific TCR beta clonotypes. Summed public TCR beta family frequency identified CMV carriers bearing the relevant HLA.

V usage is TRBV2 and J usage is TRBJ2-7; 8 nucleotides line up with TRBD1. The sequence derives from a human donor in good health (CMV status not recorded). Some clones in this sample may be carry-over from other donors' samples. The material sequenced was cultured CD8+ T cells from PBMCs, taken from culture after CMV antigen stimulation. The CDR3 loop reads CASSEGDRTYEQYF. The CDR3 DNA follows: TGTGCCAGCAGTGAGGGGGACAGGACCTACGAGCAGTACTTC. The entire variable domain, with the rest obtained from reference TRBV2 and TRBJ2-7, is as follows: EPEVTQTPSHQVTQMGQEVILRCVPISNHLYFYWYRQILGQKVEFLVSFYNNEISEKSEIFDDQFSVERPDGSNFTLKIRSTKLEDSAMYFCASSEGDRTYEQYFGPGTRLTVT.